These T cell receptor beta chains were read from a single sample in a study of shared T cell receptors in the human thymus. Measured with immunoSEQ multiplex PCR; TCRdb has only the in-frame clones, and not every one. The sample lists under 850,000 clones; 70% to 90% were seen once. This sample also appeared in a second study, on human thymus T cells.

Sequenced input: thymocytes. These receptors were collected from a boy less than two years old with a congenital heart defect. Both conserved end residues are part of each CDR3. Fields, in order: CDR3 DNA, CDR3 protein, clone size, J gene, D gene, V gene. The D gene is left open where the match is weak. A clone size is listed for some rows: how often the clone was seen (once, few, many), or a class if it is expanded.

DNA: TGTGCCAGCTCCATGGACAGGGCGTATGAAAAACTGTTTTTT
CDR3: CASSMDRAYEKLFF
size: .
J: TRBJ1-4
D: TRBD1
V: TRBV18

DNA: TGTGCCAGCAGCCCCGGACTAGCGGGGGGGGATGAGCAGTTCTTC
CDR3: CASSPGLAGGDEQFF
size: .
J: TRBJ2-1
D: TRBD2
V: TRBV7-2

DNA: TGTGCCAGCAGCTTACTGTCCTTTTCTAATCAGCCCCAGCATTTT
CDR3: CASSLLSFSNQPQHF
size: once
J: TRBJ1-5
D: .
V: TRBV7-8

DNA: TGTGCCAGCAGTTCCCGGGACAGTCCCAGCTCCTACGAGCAGTACTTC
CDR3: CASSSRDSPSSYEQYF
size: .
J: TRBJ2-7
D: TRBD1
V: TRBV27

DNA: TGCGCCAGCAGCCAAGGCCTAGCGGGAGGGAACACAGATACGCAGTATTTT
CDR3: CASSQGLAGGNTDTQYF
size: .
J: TRBJ2-3
D: TRBD2
V: TRBV4-1

DNA: TGTGCCAGCACCTCCGCCCTCCGATGGCGGGGGATAAACACTGAAGCTTTCTTT
CDR3: CASTSALRWRGINTEAFF
size: .
J: TRBJ1-1
D: .
V: TRBV7-4

DNA: TGTGCCAGCAGTGACAGGGAATCAGGGGCCAACGTCCTGACTTTC
CDR3: CASSDRESGANVLTF
size: .
J: TRBJ2-6
D: TRBD1
V: TRBV27

DNA: TGTGCCAGCAGTTCCGGTAGCGGGGGGGAACGTCAGCCCCAGCATTTT
CDR3: CASSSGSGGERQPQHF
size: .
J: TRBJ1-5
D: .
V: TRBV27

DNA: TGTGCCAGCAGTGACCGGACAGGAAGACTCTCTGGAAACACCATATATTTT
CDR3: CASSDRTGRLSGNTIYF
size: .
J: TRBJ1-3
D: TRBD1
V: TRBV6-1

DNA: TGTGCCAGCAGTACGTTAGCGGGCGTCCGGTTCTTC
CDR3: CASSTLAGVRFF
size: once
J: TRBJ2-1
D: TRBD2
V: TRBV6-5

DNA: TGTGCCAGCAGCTTAACGACTAGCGGGTTTTTGGATACGCAGTATTTT
CDR3: CASSLTTSGFLDTQYF
size: .
J: TRBJ2-3
D: TRBD2
V: TRBV7-9

DNA: TGTGCCAGCAGCCAAGACGGCCTAGCGGGAGTGCGGGATACGCAGTATTTT
CDR3: CASSQDGLAGVRDTQYF
size: few
J: TRBJ2-3
D: TRBD2
V: TRBV14

DNA: TGTGCCAGCACTGGGGGGGCCTATGGCTACACCTTC
CDR3: CASTGGAYGYTF
size: .
J: TRBJ1-2
D: .
V: TRBV5-8

DNA: TGTGCCAGCTTCGAGGGACTAGCGGGACCCACGGGGGAGCAGTACTTC
CDR3: CASFEGLAGPTGEQYF
size: .
J: TRBJ2-7
D: .
V: TRBV21-1

DNA: TGTGCCAGCAGCTGGAGGGCTATCCCCTACAATGAGCAGTTCTTC
CDR3: CASSWRAIPYNEQFF
size: .
J: TRBJ2-1
D: .
V: TRBV28

DNA: TGTGCCAGCAGCTGGGGCACCGGGACTAGCGGGTTCCATGAGCAGTTCTTC
CDR3: CASSWGTGTSGFHEQFF
size: .
J: TRBJ2-1
D: TRBD2
V: TRBV27

DNA: TGTGCCAGCAGCTTCTCCGAGCGGGAGGATCTGTACAATGAGCAGTTCTTC
CDR3: CASSFSEREDLYNEQFF
size: .
J: TRBJ2-1
D: TRBD2
V: TRBV5-4

DNA: TGTGCCAGCAGCTTAGGACAGGGAACCACGGGGACGTACGAGCAGTACTTC
CDR3: CASSLGQGTTGTYEQYF
size: few
J: TRBJ2-7
D: TRBD1
V: TRBV7-8

DNA: TGCGCCAGCAGCCAAGGGAGGGGGCGCGCGGACACTGAAGCTTTCTTT
CDR3: CASSQGRGRADTEAFF
size: .
J: TRBJ1-1
D: TRBD1
V: TRBV4-3

DNA: TGCGCCAGCAGTAGCGGGGGGTCCTACGAGCAGTACTTC
CDR3: CASSSGGSYEQYF
size: .
J: TRBJ2-7
D: TRBD2
V: TRBV10-1

DNA: TGTGCCAGCAGTCACCCCCGGGACAGGGGCTACGAGCAGTACTTC
CDR3: CASSHPRDRGYEQYF
size: .
J: TRBJ2-7
D: TRBD1
V: TRBV27

DNA: TGCGCCAGCAGCGCGGGGAGGGCGGCCGAGCAGTACTTC
CDR3: CASSAGRAAEQYF
size: .
J: TRBJ2-7
D: TRBD2
V: TRBV4-3